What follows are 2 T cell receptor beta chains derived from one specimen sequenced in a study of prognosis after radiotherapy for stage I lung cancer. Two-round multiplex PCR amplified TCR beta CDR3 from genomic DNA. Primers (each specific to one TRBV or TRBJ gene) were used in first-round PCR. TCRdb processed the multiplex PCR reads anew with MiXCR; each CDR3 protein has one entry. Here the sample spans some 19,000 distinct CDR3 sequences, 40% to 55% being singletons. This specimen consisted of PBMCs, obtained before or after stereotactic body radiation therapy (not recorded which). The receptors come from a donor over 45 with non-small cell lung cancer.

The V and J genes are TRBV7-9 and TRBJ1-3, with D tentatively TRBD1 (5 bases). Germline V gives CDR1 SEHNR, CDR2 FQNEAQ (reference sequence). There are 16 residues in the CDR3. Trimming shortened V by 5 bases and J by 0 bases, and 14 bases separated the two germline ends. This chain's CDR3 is CASSNRRGNSGNTIYF. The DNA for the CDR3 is TGTGCCAGCAGCAATAGGAGGGGAAACTCTGGAAACACCATATATTTT.

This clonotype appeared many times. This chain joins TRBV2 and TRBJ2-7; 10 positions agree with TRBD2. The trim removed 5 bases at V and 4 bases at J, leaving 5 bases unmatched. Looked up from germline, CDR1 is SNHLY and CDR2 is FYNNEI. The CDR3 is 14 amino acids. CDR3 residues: CASSPRTSGYEQYF. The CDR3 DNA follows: TGTGCCAGCAGTCCCAGGACTAGCGGTTACGAGCAGTACTTC.